This T cell receptor beta chain derives from a study of CD8 T cells in Susac syndrome. Reverse transcription used roughly 0.5 to 1 ug RNA and random hexamers. Across 54 Vbeta and 13 Jbeta, TCR beta CDR3 was amplified with immunoSEQ multiplex PCR. Using its own MiXCR run on the immunoSEQ multiplex PCR reads, TCRdb lists one record per CDR3 protein. This sample has around 200,000 distinct CDR3 sequences, with approximately 96% found just once. CD8+ and CD4+ blood T cells underwent TCR beta sequencing. V lost 6 bases and J 6 bases, leaving 16 bases between the germline ends. Germline CDR1 and CDR2: DFQATT and SNEGSKA (reference sequence). The CDR3 runs to 13 residues. This clonotype appeared once.

V and J are TRBV20-1 and TRBJ2-3, with D perhaps matching TRBD1 or TRBD2 (5 bases each). This clonotype was sampled from a human donor with Susac syndrome. The specimen was CD4+ T cells from PBMCs. This CDR3 reads CSAAGASADTQYF. The CDR3 nucleotides read TGCAGTGCCGCCGGGGCGAGCGCGGATACGCAGTATTTT.